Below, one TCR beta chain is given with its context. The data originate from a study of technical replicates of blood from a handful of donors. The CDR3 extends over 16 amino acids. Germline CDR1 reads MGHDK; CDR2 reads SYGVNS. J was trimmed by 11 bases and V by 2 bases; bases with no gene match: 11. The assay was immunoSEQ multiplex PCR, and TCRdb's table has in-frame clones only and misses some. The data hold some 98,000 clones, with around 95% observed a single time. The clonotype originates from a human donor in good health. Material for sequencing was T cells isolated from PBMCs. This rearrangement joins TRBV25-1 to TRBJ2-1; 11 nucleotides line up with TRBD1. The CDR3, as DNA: TGTGCCAGCAGTGAAGGGGCCGGGACAGGGGGTCATAAGCAGTTCTTC. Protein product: CASSEGAGTGGHKQFF.